This T cell receptor beta chain originates from a study of blood T cell repertoires in COVID-19. Across the study: Acute-phase and convalescent COVID-19 samples originated in the United States, Italy and Spain. The analysed material was cDNA or gDNA that came from T cells, B-cell-depleted T cells, or PBMCs.

The assay was immunoSEQ multiplex PCR, and TCRdb's table has in-frame clones only and misses some. Of about 160,000 clones in the sample, 75% to 90% are singletons; the top ten hold less than 3.5%. Germline trimming cut 6 bases from V and 6 bases from J; bases unmatched to any gene: 19. The germline gives CDR1 MNHEY, CDR2 SMNVEV (reference sequence). CDR3 length: 18 residues. The origin of this receptor is a human donor with acute or convalescent COVID-19. The donor label of this sample is uncertain. V is TRBV27 and J is TRBJ1-5, with 8 bases aligning to TRBD1. Sequenced sample: peripheral blood. DNA of the CDR3: TGTGCCAGCAGCCACGTAAGGGCAGGGGGCGGGTTGGGTCAGCCCCAGCATTTT. Amino acids: CASSHVRAGGGLGQPQHF.